The T cell receptor (beta chain) described here comes from a study of blood T cell repertoires in COVID-19 (dated by TCRdb to 2019 to 2021). A note on the overall study: The collaborator samples originated in the United States, Italy and Spain and spanned the acute and convalescent phases of COVID-19. HLA class I and class II types, where available, came from metadata supplied by the sample provider rather than from assay-based typing. Subjects who had been exposed to COVID-19, were actively infected with it, or had recovered from it provided the deeply sampled blood TCRbeta repertoires that made up the dataset. A de-identified subject ID, COVID-19 status, age in years and sex were almost always included in the sample metadata. The repertoires were made available in a free public database intended to serve as a resource for research on the immune response to SARS-CoV-2. Samples were obtained from the ongoing ImmuneRACE study (first 160 participants) and from about 1,300 subjects provided by 6 global collaborators. The prospective study material was composed of cDNA or gDNA derived from T cells, B-cell-depleted T cells, or PBMCs.

Broad study findings and their caveats: Clinical and demographic metadata were provided uncurated, with the amount varying by source and participant.

The trim is 0 bases for V and 5 bases for J, with a gap of 10 bases between the germline ends. From the cysteine through the phenylalanine, the CDR3 covers 14 amino acids. Kept here is only the CDR3 DNA, which spans 42 bases and is read in frame from base 1. As encoded in the germline V gene, CDR1 is MNHEY while CDR2 is SVGAGI. In regard to this clone: The clone's antigen remains unknown. No base quality values were provided; no much bigger clone lies one nucleotide off. Other DNA sequences in this specimen translate into the identical CDR3.

Participants in the prospective study were aged roughly 18 to 100 years, lived in 24 United States geographic areas, and enrolled through a virtual design. In the prospective study, cohorts were assigned on the basis of participant-reported clinical history obtained from a screening survey and a study questionnaire. In the prospective study, whole blood, serum and a nasopharyngeal or oropharyngeal swab were collected from each participant by mobile phlebotomists. Prospective study participants could optionally give additional blood draws and questionnaires over an approximately two-month period. Before DNA extraction, prospective study blood samples were shipped either frozen or at room temperature. TCRbeta CDR3 regions were amplified from genomic DNA by means of the immunoSEQ Assay, a bias-controlled multiplex PCR. In the authors' own workflow: Nucleated cell counts per sample were estimated from amplification of reference gene primers within the assay. To quantify the absolute abundance of each unique TCRbeta CDR3 rearrangement, sequence reads were collapsed and filtered. For each sample, productive Simpson clonality was calculated by taking the square root of Simpson's diversity index across productive rearrangements. TCRdb mirrors the immuneACCESS table, restricted to in-frame sequences. Some clones are absent from its copies; in checked studies, under half trace to an unresolved V gene, and the reason for the others is unknown. V, J and clone size are taken as reported in that table, and D and trimming were inferred from the DNA itself. A total of a few hundred thousand clones appear in this sample, almost 90% of them only once. The ten largest make up 3.5% to 5% of the sample.

The V gene is TRBV6-5 and the J gene is TRBJ1-2, with TRBD1 tentatively as D gene (5 bases match). This sequence was found in a woman between 18 and 29 years old with acute COVID-19. The sequencing input was PBMCs or T cells enriched from blood (not recorded which). The DNA reads as follows: TGTGCCAGCAGTTACTCCGGCGGGGGATATGGCTACACCTTC. This yields the protein CASSYSGGGYGYTF.